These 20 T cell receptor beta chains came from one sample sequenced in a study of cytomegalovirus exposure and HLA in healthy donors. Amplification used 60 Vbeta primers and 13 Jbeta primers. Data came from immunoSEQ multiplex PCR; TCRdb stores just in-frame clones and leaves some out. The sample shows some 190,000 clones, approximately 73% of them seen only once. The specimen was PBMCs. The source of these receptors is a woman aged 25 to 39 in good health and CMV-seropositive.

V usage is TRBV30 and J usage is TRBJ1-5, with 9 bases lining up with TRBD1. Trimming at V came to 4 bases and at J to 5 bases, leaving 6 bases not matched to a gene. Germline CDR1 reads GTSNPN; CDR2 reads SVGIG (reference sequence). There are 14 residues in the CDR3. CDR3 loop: CAWNTGQGHQPQHF. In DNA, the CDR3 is TGTGCCTGGAACACCGGACAGGGGCATCAGCCCCAGCATTTT.

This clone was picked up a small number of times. The CDR3 loop reads CASTEGGAGNQPQHF. The DNA for the CDR3 is TGTGCCAGCACCGAGGGGGGGGCTGGAAATCAGCCCCAGCATTTT. V usage is TRBV6-1 and J usage is TRBJ1-5, with a possible D match to TRBD1 (6 bases). CDR1 is MNHNS and CDR2 is SASEGT in the germline V gene. The CDR3 length is 15 residues. Trimming left V 7 bases short and J 4 bases short, with 17 bases between.

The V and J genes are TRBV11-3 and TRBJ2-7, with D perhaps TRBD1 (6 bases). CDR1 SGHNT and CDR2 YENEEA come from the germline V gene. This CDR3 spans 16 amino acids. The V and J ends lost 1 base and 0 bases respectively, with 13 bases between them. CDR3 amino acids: CASSLVKGVSSYEQYF. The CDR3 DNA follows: TGTGCCAGCAGCTTAGTGAAGGGGGTCAGCTCCTACGAGCAGTACTTC. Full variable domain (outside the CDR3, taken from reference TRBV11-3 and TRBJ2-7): EAGVVQSPRYKIIEKKQPVAFWCNPISGHNTLYWYLQNLGQGPELLIRYENEEAVDDSQLPKDRFSAERLKGVDSTLKIQPAELGDSAVYLCASSLVKGVSSYEQYFGPGTRLTVT.

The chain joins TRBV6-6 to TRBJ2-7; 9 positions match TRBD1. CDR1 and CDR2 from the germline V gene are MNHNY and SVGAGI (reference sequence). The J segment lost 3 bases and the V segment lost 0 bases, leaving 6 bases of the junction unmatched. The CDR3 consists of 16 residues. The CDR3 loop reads CASSYSAGTGYYEQYF. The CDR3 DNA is TGTGCCAGCAGTTACTCGGCCGGGACAGGGTACTACGAGCAGTACTTC.

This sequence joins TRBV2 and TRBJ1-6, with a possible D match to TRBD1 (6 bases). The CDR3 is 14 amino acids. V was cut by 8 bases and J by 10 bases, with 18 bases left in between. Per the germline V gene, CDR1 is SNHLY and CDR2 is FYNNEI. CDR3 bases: TGTGCCAGCCGGTTAGGGGGGGCTCGGTCACCCCTCCACTTT. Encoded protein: CASRLGGARSPLHF.

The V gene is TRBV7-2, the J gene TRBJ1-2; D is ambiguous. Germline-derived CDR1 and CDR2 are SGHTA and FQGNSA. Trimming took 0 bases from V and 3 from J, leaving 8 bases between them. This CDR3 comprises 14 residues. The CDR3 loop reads CASSLALAHYGYTF. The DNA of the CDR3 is TGTGCCAGCAGCTTAGCCCTGGCTCACTATGGCTACACCTTC. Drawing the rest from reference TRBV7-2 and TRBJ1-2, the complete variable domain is GAGVSQSPSNKVTEKGKDVELRCDPISGHTALYWYRQSLGQGLEFLIYFQGNSAPDKSGLPSDRFSAERTGGSVSTLTIQRTQQEDSAVYLCASSLALAHYGYTFGSGTRLTVV.

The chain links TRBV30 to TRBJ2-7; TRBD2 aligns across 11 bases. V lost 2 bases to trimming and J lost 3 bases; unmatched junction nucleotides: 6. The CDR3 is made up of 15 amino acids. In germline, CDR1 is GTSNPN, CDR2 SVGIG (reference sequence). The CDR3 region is CAWSLSGGANYEQYF. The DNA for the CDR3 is TGTGCCTGGAGTCTTAGCGGGGGGGCTAACTACGAGCAGTACTTC. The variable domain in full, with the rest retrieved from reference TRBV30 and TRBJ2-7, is SQTIHQWPATLVQPVGSPLSLECTVEGTSNPNLYWYRQAAGRGLQLLFYSVGIGQISSEVPQNLSASRPQDRQFILSSKKLLLSDSGFYLCAWSLSGGANYEQYFGPGTRLTVT.

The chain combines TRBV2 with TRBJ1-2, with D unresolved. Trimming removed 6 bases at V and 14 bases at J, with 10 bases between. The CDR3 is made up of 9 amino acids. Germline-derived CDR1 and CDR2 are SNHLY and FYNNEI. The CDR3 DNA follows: TGTGCCAGCAGACCGGGGTCTACCTTC. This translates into CASRPGSTF.

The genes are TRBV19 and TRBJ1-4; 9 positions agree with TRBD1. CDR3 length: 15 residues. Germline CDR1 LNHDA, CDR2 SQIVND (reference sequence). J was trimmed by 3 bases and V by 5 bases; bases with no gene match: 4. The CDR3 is CASSFNRGPNEKLFF. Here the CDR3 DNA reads TGTGCCAGTAGTTTCAACAGGGGGCCTAATGAAAAACTGTTTTTT.

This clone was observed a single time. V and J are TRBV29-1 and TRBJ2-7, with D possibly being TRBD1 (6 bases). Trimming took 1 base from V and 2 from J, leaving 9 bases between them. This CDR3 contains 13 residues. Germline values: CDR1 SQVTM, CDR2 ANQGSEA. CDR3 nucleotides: TGCAGCGTTGAAGGGCAGGGGACCTACGAGCAGTACTTC. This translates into CSVEGQGTYEQYF.

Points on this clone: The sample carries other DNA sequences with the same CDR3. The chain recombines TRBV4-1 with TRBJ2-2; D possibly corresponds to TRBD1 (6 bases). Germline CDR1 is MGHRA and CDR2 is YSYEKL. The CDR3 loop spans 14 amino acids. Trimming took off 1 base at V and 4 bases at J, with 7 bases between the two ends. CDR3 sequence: CASSQVGGTGELFF. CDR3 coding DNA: TGCGCCAGCAGCCAAGTAGGGGGCACCGGGGAGCTGTTTTTT.

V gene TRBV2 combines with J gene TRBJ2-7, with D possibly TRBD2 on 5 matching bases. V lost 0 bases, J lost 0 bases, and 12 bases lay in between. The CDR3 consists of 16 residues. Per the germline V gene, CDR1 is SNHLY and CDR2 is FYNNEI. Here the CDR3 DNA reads TGTGCCAGCAGTGAAGCAGGAACGGGAAGCTCCTACGAGCAGTACTTC. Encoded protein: CASSEAGTGSSYEQYF.

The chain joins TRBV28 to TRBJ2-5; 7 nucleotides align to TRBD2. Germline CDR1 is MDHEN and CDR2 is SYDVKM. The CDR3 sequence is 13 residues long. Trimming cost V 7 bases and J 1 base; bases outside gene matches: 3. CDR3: CASTAGFQETQYF. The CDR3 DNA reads TGTGCCAGCACAGCGGGGTTCCAAGAGACCCAGTACTTC.

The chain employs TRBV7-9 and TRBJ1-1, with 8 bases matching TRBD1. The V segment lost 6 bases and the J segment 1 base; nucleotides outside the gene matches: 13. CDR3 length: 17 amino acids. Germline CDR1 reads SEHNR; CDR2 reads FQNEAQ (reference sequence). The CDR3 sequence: CASRDRVEVSANTEAFF. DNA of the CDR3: TGTGCCAGCAGGGACAGGGTAGAGGTTTCGGCGAACACTGAAGCTTTCTTT.

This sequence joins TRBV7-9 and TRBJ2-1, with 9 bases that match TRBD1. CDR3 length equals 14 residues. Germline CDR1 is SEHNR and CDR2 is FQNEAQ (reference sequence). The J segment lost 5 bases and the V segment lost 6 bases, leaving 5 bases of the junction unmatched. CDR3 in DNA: TGTGCCAGCAGGGGGGGGACAGGGAACAATGAGCAGTTCTTC. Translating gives CASRGGTGNNEQFF. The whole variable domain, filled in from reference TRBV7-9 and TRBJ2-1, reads DTGVSQNPRHKITKRGQNVTFRCDPISEHNRLYWYRQTLGQGPEFLTYFQNEAQLEKSRLLSDRFSAERPKGSFSTLEIQRTEQGDSAMYLCASRGGTGNNEQFFGPGTRLTVL.

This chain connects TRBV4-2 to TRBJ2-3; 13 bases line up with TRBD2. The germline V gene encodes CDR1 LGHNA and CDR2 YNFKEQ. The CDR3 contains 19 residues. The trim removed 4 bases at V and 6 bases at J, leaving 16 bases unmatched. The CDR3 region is CASSLRPGTSGAFGDTQYF. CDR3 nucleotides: TGTGCCAGCAGCCTGCGCCCCGGGACTAGCGGGGCGTTTGGGGATACGCAGTATTTT.

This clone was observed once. CDR3 nucleotide sequence: TGTGCCATCAGTGAGGGGGCAGGGAACACTGAAGCTTTCTTT. Its protein product is CAISEGAGNTEAFF. This sequence joins TRBV10-3 and TRBJ1-1; tentative D call: TRBD1 (5 bases). The germline V gene has CDR1 ENHRY and CDR2 SYGVKD. V dropped 2 bases and J dropped 1 base, with 8 bases sitting between them. This CDR3 is 14 amino acids long.

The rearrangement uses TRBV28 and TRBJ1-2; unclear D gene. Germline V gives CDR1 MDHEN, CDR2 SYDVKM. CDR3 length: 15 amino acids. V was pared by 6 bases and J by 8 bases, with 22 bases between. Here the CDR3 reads CASRRPSPSTGGYTF. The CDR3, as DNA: TGTGCCAGCAGACGCCCCTCTCCATCAACGGGAGGCTACACCTTC.

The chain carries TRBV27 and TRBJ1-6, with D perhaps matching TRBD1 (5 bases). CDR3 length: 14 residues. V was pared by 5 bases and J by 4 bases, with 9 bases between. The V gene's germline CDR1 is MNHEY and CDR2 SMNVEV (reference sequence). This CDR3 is CASSPQGYNSPLHF. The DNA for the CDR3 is TGTGCCAGCAGTCCCCAGGGATATAATTCACCCCTCCACTTT.

The CDR3 spells CASSYRLVHKRGEQFF. DNA for the CDR3: TGTGCCAGCAGTTACCGTCTAGTCCACAAAAGGGGTGAGCAGTTCTTC. J is TRBJ2-1 and V is TRBV6-6; a weak D match, TRBD1 (5 bases). Trimming shortened V by 2 bases and J by 9 bases, and 20 bases separated the two germline ends. The CDR3 consists of 16 residues. Germline values: CDR1 MNHNY, CDR2 SVGAGI (reference sequence).